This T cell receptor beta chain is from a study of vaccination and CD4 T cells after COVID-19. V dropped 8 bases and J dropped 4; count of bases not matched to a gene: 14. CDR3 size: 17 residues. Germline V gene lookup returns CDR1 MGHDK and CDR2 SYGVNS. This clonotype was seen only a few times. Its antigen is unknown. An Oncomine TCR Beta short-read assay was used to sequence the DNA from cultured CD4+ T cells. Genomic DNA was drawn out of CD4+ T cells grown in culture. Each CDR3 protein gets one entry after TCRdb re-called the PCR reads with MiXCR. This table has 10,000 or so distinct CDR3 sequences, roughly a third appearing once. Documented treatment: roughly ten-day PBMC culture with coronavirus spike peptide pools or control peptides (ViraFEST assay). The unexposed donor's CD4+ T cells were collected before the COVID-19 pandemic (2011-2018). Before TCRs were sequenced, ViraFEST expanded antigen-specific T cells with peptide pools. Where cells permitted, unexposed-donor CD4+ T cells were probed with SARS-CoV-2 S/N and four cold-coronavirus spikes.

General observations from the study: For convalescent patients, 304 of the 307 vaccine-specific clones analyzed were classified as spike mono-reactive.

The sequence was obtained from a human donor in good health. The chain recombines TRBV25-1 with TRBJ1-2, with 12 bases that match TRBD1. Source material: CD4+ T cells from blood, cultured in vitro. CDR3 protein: CASGEIGTGGAIYGYTF. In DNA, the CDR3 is TGTGCCAGCGGAGAGATAGGGACAGGGGGCGCGATCTATGGCTACACCTTC.